This TCR beta chain was captured by sequencing in a study of monozygotic twins with cystic fibrosis. Study-wide results and limits: Monozygotic CF twin pairs shared significantly more nucleotide-identical clonotypes than unrelated CF individuals did. Median Simpson clonality of approximately 0.0091 suggested naive T cells predominated.

This CDR3 comprises 16 residues. After removal of 2 bases from V and 1 base from J, the junction contained 4 bases not matched to a gene. Germline CDR1 and CDR2: MNHEY and SMNVEV (reference sequence). Here immunoSEQ multiplex PCR was the method, and the copy in TCRdb shows in-frame clones only, minus some. This sample has roughly 32,000 clones, with around 96% found just once. As regards this clone: No antigen is known for it.

The sequencing input was blood. The receptor comes from a girl aged 2 to 10 with cystic fibrosis. The rearrangement uses TRBV27 and TRBJ2-7, with 11 positions matching TRBD2. DNA of the CDR3: TGTGCCAGCAGTTTAGCCCTAGCGGGAGGTTCCTACGAGCAGTACTTC. This gives the protein CASSLALAGGSYEQYF.